A selection of T cell receptor beta chains follows, all from one sample in a study of graft-versus-host responses after intestinal transplantation. Profiled with immunoSEQ multiplex PCR; TCRdb holds only in-frame clones, not every one. The sample consists of about 110,000 clones, roughly 93% of them appearing once. No cognate antigen is known for these TCRs. This specimen consisted of unstimulated CD8+ T cells sorted from spleen or lymph node cells, obtained before transplant. These receptors were taken from a human donor who was the organ donor for an intestinal transplant. CDR3s include the opening cysteine and the closing phenylalanine or tryptophan. Each record gives: D gene, J gene, clone size, V gene, CDR3 length, CDR3 protein, CDR3 DNA. A D gene is named only where the DNA matches it firmly. A row's size may be missing; if present it is once, few, many or a size class.

TRBD1 TRBJ2-7 NA TRBV5-6 16 CASSLEWTGNSYEQYF TGTGCCAGCAGCTTGGAGTGGACAGGGAACTCCTACGAGCAGTACTTC
NA TRBJ2-7 few TRBV11-3 10 CASSFNEQYF TGTGCCAGCAGCTTTAACGAGCAGTACTTC
NA TRBJ2-5 NA TRBV28 13 CASSPRAAETQYF TGTGCCAGCAGTCCGAGAGCGGCAGAGACCCAGTACTTC
NA TRBJ1-2 NA TRBV4-1 15 CASSQVKGPNYGYTF TGCGCCAGCAGCCAAGTAAAGGGCCCTAACTATGGCTACACCTTC
NA TRBJ2-2 few TRBV19 13 CASSITVTGELFF TGTGCCAGTAGTATCACGGTCACCGGGGAGCTGTTTTTT
TRBD2 TRBJ2-1 NA TRBV7-2 16 CASSLELGRERNEQFF TGTGCCAGCAGCTTAGAGTTAGGGCGGGAGCGCAATGAGCAGTTCTTC
NA TRBJ1-1 once TRBV15 14 CATSSLGGYTEAFF TGTGCCACCAGCAGTTTAGGGGGGTACACTGAAGCTTTCTTT
NA TRBJ2-5 NA TRBV29-1 13 CSVGGGPGETQYF TGCAGCGTTGGCGGAGGGCCAGGAGAGACCCAGTACTTC
TRBD1 TRBJ2-7 NA TRBV29-1 13 CSAATGASYEQYF TGCAGCGCTGCGACAGGGGCGTCGTACGAGCAGTACTTC
NA TRBJ1-5 NA TRBV6-6 12 CASTNSNQPQHF TGTGCCAGCACTAATAGCAATCAGCCCCAGCATTTT
NA TRBJ2-1 NA TRBV9 16 CASSVVVLDTYNEQFF TGTGCCAGCAGCGTAGTTGTACTGGATACCTACAATGAGCAGTTCTTC
NA TRBJ2-7 NA TRBV5-5 16 CASSSRQTRSSYEQYF TGTGCCAGCAGCTCTAGACAGACCCGAAGCTCCTACGAGCAGTACTTC
NA TRBJ2-3 NA TRBV9 16 CASSVVGVLVGDTQYF TGTGCCAGCAGCGTAGTGGGGGTCTTAGTTGGAGATACGCAGTATTTT
TRBD2 TRBJ2-5 once TRBV7-8 19 CASSREGLAGGIIQETQYF TGTGCCAGCAGCCGAGAAGGACTAGCGGGAGGTATTATCCAAGAGACCCAGTACTTC
NA TRBJ2-7 NA TRBV15 15 CATSTTHYSSYEQYF TGTGCCACCAGCACCACGCACTATAGCTCCTACGAGCAGTACTTC
NA TRBJ2-1 NA TRBV11-3 16 CASSLDGTGIYNEQFF TGTGCCAGCAGCTTAGATGGCACAGGGATTTACAATGAGCAGTTCTTC
NA TRBJ1-2 NA TRBV29-1 14 CSVEEGGIPYGYTF TGCAGCGTTGAAGAAGGAGGGATACCCTATGGCTACACCTTC
TRBD1 TRBJ2-7 NA TRBV5-5 13 CASSSGTAYEQYF TGTGCCAGCAGCTCCGGGACAGCCTACGAGCAGTACTTC
NA TRBJ2-1 NA TRBV28 15 CASSLQGRDYNEQFF TGTGCCAGCAGCCTACAGGGTCGAGACTACAATGAGCAGTTCTTC
NA TRBJ2-1 NA TRBV7-3 12 CASSLGDSEQFF TGTGCCAGCAGCTTAGGTGACTCCGAGCAGTTCTTC
NA TRBJ1-1 NA TRBV7-2 16 CASSLLSTEMNTEAFF TGTGCCAGCAGCCTCCTATCGACAGAGATGAACACTGAAGCTTTCTTT
NA TRBJ1-2 NA TRBV28 14 CASSLVPGNYGYTF TGTGCCAGCAGTTTAGTGCCAGGCAACTATGGCTACACCTTC
TRBD1 TRBJ2-7 NA TRBV28 14 CASTPGQGAREQYF TGTGCCAGCACACCGGGACAGGGGGCCCGCGAGCAGTACTTC
NA TRBJ1-3 once TRBV29-1 12 CSVEPRGNTIYF TGCAGCGTTGAACCCAGGGGAAACACCATATATTTT
NA TRBJ2-1 NA TRBV28 19 CASSLPLKRHGVFYNEQFF TGTGCCAGCAGTTTACCCCTGAAACGACACGGGGTTTTCTACAATGAGCAGTTCTTC
NA TRBJ2-7 few TRBV11-2 13 CASSLGQTYEQYF TGTGCCAGCAGCTTAGGACAGACCTACGAGCAGTACTTC
NA TRBJ1-5 NA TRBV5-6 15 CASSAAGDSNQPQHF TGTGCCAGCAGCGCGGCGGGTGATAGCAATCAGCCCCAGCATTTT
NA TRBJ1-1 NA TRBV29-1 13 CSGRGGANTEAFF TGCAGCGGCCGAGGGGGAGCGAACACTGAAGCTTTCTTT
NA TRBJ2-2 NA TRBV9 14 CASSVDGYTGELFF TGTGCCAGCAGCGTAGACGGTTACACCGGGGAGCTGTTTTTT
NA TRBJ2-7 NA TRBV14 14 CASSRLGSTYEQYF TGTGCCAGCAGCAGACTAGGTAGTACCTACGAGCAGTACTTC
TRBD2 TRBJ2-4 NA TRBV14 19 CASSQSGAPGVLAKNIQYF TGTGCCAGCAGCCAAAGCGGGGCCCCGGGTGTTCTAGCCAAAAACATTCAGTACTTC
NA TRBJ2-2 NA TRBV7-8 14 CASSSPRDSGELFF TGTGCCAGCAGCTCCCCTCGGGATTCCGGGGAGCTGTTTTTT
NA TRBJ1-1 NA TRBV6-5 14 CASSGRDSNTEAFF TGTGCCAGCAGTGGCAGGGACTCAAACACTGAAGCTTTCTTT
NA TRBJ1-4 NA TRBV5-3 22 CARMKFPTKLKFYRAANEKLFF TGTGCCAGAATGAAGTTCCCGACGAAACTCAAATTCTACAGGGCCGCTAATGAAAAACTGTTTTTT